This T cell receptor (beta chain) came from a study of shared T cell receptors in the human thymus. V was pared by 10 bases and J by 2 bases, with 9 bases of the junction left unmatched. This CDR3 comprises 14 residues. Germline V gene sequence: CDR1 MDHEN, CDR2 SYDVKM. Some clones are missing from TCRdb's copy, which holds only in-frame ones; the method was immunoSEQ multiplex PCR. The data show about 380,000 clones, roughly 94% seen once. V gene TRBV28 combines with J gene TRBJ2-3; 7 positions match TRBD2. This receptor was obtained from a human donor. The sequencing input was thymocytes. Here the CDR3 DNA reads TGTGCCATCTCGACTAGCAGGGACACAGATACGCAGTATTTT. It encodes CAISTSRDTDTQYF.